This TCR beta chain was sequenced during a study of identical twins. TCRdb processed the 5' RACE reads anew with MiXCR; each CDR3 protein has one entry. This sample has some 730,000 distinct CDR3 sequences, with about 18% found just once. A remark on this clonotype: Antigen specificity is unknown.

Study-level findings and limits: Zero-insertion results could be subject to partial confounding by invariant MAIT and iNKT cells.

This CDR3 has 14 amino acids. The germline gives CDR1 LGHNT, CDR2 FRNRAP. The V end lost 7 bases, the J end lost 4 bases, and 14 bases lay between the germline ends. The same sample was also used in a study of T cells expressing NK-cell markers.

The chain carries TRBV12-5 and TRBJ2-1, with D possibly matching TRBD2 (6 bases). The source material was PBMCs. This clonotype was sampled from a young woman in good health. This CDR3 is CASAREGTYNEQFF. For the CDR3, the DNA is TGTGCTAGTGCCCGCGAGGGGACTTACAATGAGCAGTTCTTC.